The rows below give T cell receptor beta chains drawn from one sample of a study of shared clonotypes between healthy human individuals. Repertoires were generated with immunoSEQ multiplex PCR, while TCRdb's copy carries only in-frame clones and drops some. The sample has more than 2,000,000 clones, roughly 92% seen once; the top ten hold around 0.14%. Sequenced material: naive CD4+ T cells sorted from blood. Receptors were obtained from a man younger than 35 in good health. The CDR3 runs from the conserved cysteine through the conserved F or W. D genes are given only for firm matches. Not all rows give a size; the values are once, few, many and, for expanded clones, a class.

abundance: NA
d_gene: NA
j_gene: TRBJ2-3
v_gene: TRBV18
CDR3aa: CASSPTKTDTQYF
CDR3nt: TGTGCCAGCTCACCAACGAAGACAGATACGCAGTATTTT

abundance: NA
d_gene: NA
j_gene: TRBJ2-1
v_gene: TRBV5-1
CDR3aa: CASSGGASYNEQFF
CDR3nt: TGCGCCAGCAGCGGGGGCGCATCCTACAATGAGCAGTTCTTC

abundance: NA
d_gene: TRBD1
j_gene: TRBJ2-1
v_gene: TRBV5-1
CDR3aa: CASSLGTGGINEQFF
CDR3nt: TGCGCCAGCAGCCTGGGGACAGGGGGAATCAATGAGCAGTTCTTC

abundance: NA
d_gene: TRBD1
j_gene: TRBJ1-1
v_gene: TRBV10-3
CDR3aa: CATWDSLNTEAFF
CDR3nt: TGTGCCACCTGGGACAGCTTGAACACTGAAGCTTTCTTT

abundance: NA
d_gene: TRBD2
j_gene: TRBJ2-5
v_gene: TRBV28
CDR3aa: CATKTSGGLRGEERAQYF
CDR3nt: TGTGCCACCAAGACTAGCGGGGGGCTGCGGGGAGAGGAGCGGGCCCAGTACTTC

abundance: once
d_gene: NA
j_gene: TRBJ2-1
v_gene: TRBV4-3
CDR3aa: CASSQDLLTYNEQFF
CDR3nt: TGCGCCAGCAGCCAAGATCTGCTGACCTACAATGAGCAGTTCTTC

abundance: NA
d_gene: NA
j_gene: TRBJ1-2
v_gene: TRBV19
CDR3aa: CASKGTEGNPNYGYTF
CDR3nt: TGTGCCAGTAAGGGGACGGAGGGAAATCCCAACTATGGCTACACCTTC

abundance: NA
d_gene: TRBD1
j_gene: TRBJ1-5
v_gene: TRBV5-6
CDR3aa: CASSLRTGVNQPQHF
CDR3nt: TGTGCCAGCAGCTTGAGGACAGGGGTCAATCAGCCCCAGCATTTT

abundance: NA
d_gene: NA
j_gene: TRBJ2-3
v_gene: TRBV18
CDR3aa: CASSKTGDTQYF
CDR3nt: TGTGCCAGCTCAAAGACAGGAGATACGCAGTATTTT

abundance: NA
d_gene: NA
j_gene: TRBJ2-7
v_gene: TRBV9
CDR3aa: CASSVGGSLTEQYF
CDR3nt: TGTGCCAGCAGCGTAGGCGGCAGCCTGACCGAGCAGTACTTC

abundance: once
d_gene: TRBD2
j_gene: TRBJ2-2
v_gene: TRBV5-1
CDR3aa: CASSLGTSGLNGELFF
CDR3nt: TGCGCCAGCAGCTTGGGGACTAGCGGGCTTAACGGGGAGCTGTTTTTT

abundance: once
d_gene: TRBD1
j_gene: TRBJ2-7
v_gene: TRBV27
CDR3aa: CASSSGTGEFEQYF
CDR3nt: TGTGCCAGCAGTTCCGGGACAGGGGAGTTCGAGCAGTACTTC

abundance: once
d_gene: NA
j_gene: TRBJ1-1
v_gene: TRBV19
CDR3aa: CASSIRMSGPLLLEAFF
CDR3nt: TGTGCCAGTAGTATACGGATGTCGGGCCCTCTTCTCCTTGAAGCTTTCTTT

abundance: NA
d_gene: TRBD1
j_gene: TRBJ2-1
v_gene: TRBV7-9
CDR3aa: CASSLGRTGEQFF
CDR3nt: TGTGCCAGCAGCTTAGGGAGGACAGGGGAGCAGTTCTTC

abundance: NA
d_gene: NA
j_gene: TRBJ2-7
v_gene: TRBV28
CDR3aa: CASSLYGGLYEQYF
CDR3nt: TGTGCCAGCAGTTTATACGGGGGCCTCTACGAGCAGTACTTC

abundance: NA
d_gene: NA
j_gene: TRBJ2-1
v_gene: TRBV4-3
CDR3aa: CAGSQDPRAGTQFF
CDR3nt: TGCGCCGGCAGCCAAGATCCAAGGGCAGGAACGCAGTTCTTC

abundance: NA
d_gene: NA
j_gene: TRBJ1-2
v_gene: TRBV5-4
CDR3aa: CASTHGGGRGDYGYTF
CDR3nt: TGTGCCAGCACCCATGGGGGGGGCAGGGGAGACTATGGCTACACCTTC

abundance: NA
d_gene: NA
j_gene: TRBJ1-6
v_gene: TRBV2
CDR3aa: CASSDGQRLRNSPLHF
CDR3nt: TGTGCCAGCAGTGACGGACAGCGCCTCAGGAATTCACCCCTCCACTTT

abundance: NA
d_gene: TRBD1
j_gene: TRBJ2-2
v_gene: TRBV2
CDR3aa: CASFPQGIKTGELFF
CDR3nt: TGTGCCAGCTTCCCACAGGGGATAAAGACCGGGGAGCTGTTTTTT

abundance: NA
d_gene: TRBD2
j_gene: TRBJ2-3
v_gene: TRBV5-4
CDR3aa: CASRPSGTSGGTDTQYF
CDR3nt: TGTGCCAGCAGGCCATCCGGGACTAGCGGGGGGACAGATACGCAGTATTTT

abundance: NA
d_gene: NA
j_gene: TRBJ2-7
v_gene: TRBV6-6
CDR3aa: CASRSTGYEQYF
CDR3nt: TGTGCCAGCAGGTCAACAGGCTACGAGCAGTACTTC

abundance: NA
d_gene: NA
j_gene: TRBJ2-5
v_gene: TRBV20-1
CDR3aa: CSAAPKETQYF
CDR3nt: TGCAGTGCTGCTCCCAAGGAGACCCAGTACTTC

abundance: NA
d_gene: TRBD1
j_gene: TRBJ1-1
v_gene: TRBV10-3
CDR3aa: CAIRTGGNTEAFF
CDR3nt: TGTGCCATCAGGACAGGGGGTAACACTGAAGCTTTCTTT

abundance: NA
d_gene: NA
j_gene: TRBJ2-2
v_gene: TRBV12-5
CDR3aa: CASGLVTDTGELFF
CDR3nt: TGTGCTAGTGGTTTGGTTACAGACACCGGGGAGCTGTTTTTT

abundance: NA
d_gene: TRBD1
j_gene: TRBJ1-1
v_gene: TRBV6-6
CDR3aa: CASRGTGVGDTEAFF
CDR3nt: TGTGCCAGCAGAGGGACAGGGGTAGGAGACACTGAAGCTTTCTTT

abundance: NA
d_gene: NA
j_gene: TRBJ2-1
v_gene: TRBV5-1
CDR3aa: CASSSQGLSYNEQFF
CDR3nt: TGCGCCAGCAGCTCCCAGGGGCTCTCCTACAATGAGCAGTTCTTC

abundance: NA
d_gene: NA
j_gene: TRBJ2-7
v_gene: TRBV5-1
CDR3aa: CASSSRGTVPHEQYF
CDR3nt: TGCGCCAGCAGCTCCCGCGGGACAGTCCCTCACGAGCAGTACTTC

abundance: NA
d_gene: TRBD1
j_gene: TRBJ1-5
v_gene: TRBV5-6
CDR3aa: CASSLGTGASNQPQHF
CDR3nt: TGTGCCAGCAGCTTGGGTACAGGGGCAAGCAATCAGCCCCAGCATTTT